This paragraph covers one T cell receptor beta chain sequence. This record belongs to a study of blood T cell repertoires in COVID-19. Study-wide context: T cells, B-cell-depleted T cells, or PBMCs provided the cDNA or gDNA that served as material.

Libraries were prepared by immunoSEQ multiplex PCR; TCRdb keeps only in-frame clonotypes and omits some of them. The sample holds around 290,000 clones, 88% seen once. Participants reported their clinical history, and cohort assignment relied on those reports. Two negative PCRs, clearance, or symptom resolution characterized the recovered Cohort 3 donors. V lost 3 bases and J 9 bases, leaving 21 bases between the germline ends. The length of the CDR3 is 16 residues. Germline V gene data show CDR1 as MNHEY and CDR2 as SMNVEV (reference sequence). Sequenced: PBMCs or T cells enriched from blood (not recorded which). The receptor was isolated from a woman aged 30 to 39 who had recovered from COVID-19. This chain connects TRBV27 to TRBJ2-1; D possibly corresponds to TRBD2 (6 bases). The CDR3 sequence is CASSFHRDLEGPEQFF. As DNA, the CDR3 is TGTGCCAGCAGTTTTCACCGGGACTTGGAGGGTCCTGAGCAGTTCTTC.